A single sample is the source of the 21 T cell receptor beta chains below, sequenced in a study of T cells expressing NK-cell markers. TCRdb processed the 5' RACE reads again and assigns one entry to each CDR3 protein, with no DNA. The repertoire table contains roughly 420,000 distinct CDR3 sequences. Source material: blood T cells: a sorted CD56 or NKG2C T cell subset, CD4+ or CD8+ T cells, or bulk PBMC T cells (not recorded which). Receptors were obtained from a woman between 18 and 69 years old in good health.

V gene TRBV11-2 combines with J gene TRBJ2-5; the TCRdb D gene call, TRBD1, has no DNA to confirm it. This CDR3 is built from 15 residues. Germline V gene data show CDR1 as SGHAT and CDR2 as FQNNGV. The CDR3 sequence is CASSLGRGLQETQYF.

The chain recombines TRBV7-2 with TRBJ1-5. The CDR3 has 13 residues. From germline, CDR1 is SGHTA and CDR2 FQGNSA. The CDR3: CASSVDSYQPQHF.

The V call is TRBV30, the J call TRBJ2-1; as DNA is missing, the TRBD2 call by TCRdb cannot be tested. The CDR3 length is 15 residues. Germline V gene sequence: CDR1 GTSNPN, CDR2 SVGIG (reference sequence). CDR3 sequence reads: CAWKIAGGIYNEQFF. Combining the CDR3 with reference TRBV30 and TRBJ2-1 gives the whole variable domain SQTIHQWPATLVQPVGSPLSLECTVEGTSNPNLYWYRQAAGRGLQLLFYSVGIGQISSEVPQNLSASRPQDRQFILSSKKLLLSDSGFYLCAWKIAGGIYNEQFFGPGTRLTVL.

The chain links TRBV7-9 to TRBJ2-1; TCRdb indicates TRBD1, and absent DNA this call remains unverified. This CDR3 has 15 residues. Germline V CDR1 and CDR2: SEHNR, FQNEAQ (reference sequence). CDR3 in amino acids: CASSYLVTVYNEQFF.

The rearrangement joins TRBV12-3 or TRBV12-4 to TRBJ2-1; TCRdb reports TRBD2, a call that lacks DNA to check it against. The CDR3 extends over 15 amino acids. The CDR3 loop reads CASSTRGSYYNEQFF.

The V gene is TRBV5-5, the J gene TRBJ2-1. Per the germline V gene, CDR1 is SGHKS and CDR2 is YYEKEE (reference sequence). There are 15 residues in the CDR3. The CDR3 sequence is CASIIGLASYNEQFF.

The chain couples TRBV12-3 or TRBV12-4 to TRBJ1-4; there is no DNA to check the TCRdb D call of TRBD1. The CDR3 extends over 15 amino acids. The CDR3 loop reads CASSNRGFTNEKLFF.

CDR3 amino acids: CSVGEGGGPQHF. The chain recombines TRBV29-1 with TRBJ1-5; as DNA is missing, the TRBD1 call by TCRdb cannot be tested. The germline CDR1 and CDR2 sequences are SQVTM and ANQGSEA. This CDR3 contains 12 residues.

The chain employs TRBV27 and TRBJ2-7; TCRdb names TRBD1, which stays unverified in the absence of DNA. The CDR3 consists of 16 residues. CDR1 is MNHEY and CDR2 is SMNVEV in the germline V gene (reference sequence). The chain's CDR3 is CASSRTPGQGGYEQYF.

This chain connects TRBV6-2 or TRBV6-3 to TRBJ2-2; absent DNA, TCRdb's TRBD2 call cannot be checked. CDR3 length equals 15 residues. Germline CDR1 is MNHEY and CDR2 is SVGEGT. CDR3 loop: CASRKVAANTGELFF.

This sequence joins TRBV11-2 and TRBJ2-1; TCRdb's assignment of TRBD1 cannot be checked, as there is no DNA. This CDR3 contains 15 residues. The germline gives CDR1 SGHAT, CDR2 FQNNGV. The CDR3 region is CASSPLLGVNNEQFF.

The V and J genes are TRBV27 and TRBJ2-3; checking the TCRdb D call of TRBD1 is not possible without DNA. Per the germline V gene, CDR1 is MNHEY and CDR2 is SMNVEV (reference sequence). This CDR3 spans 13 amino acids. The chain's CDR3 is CASSPPVGNTQYF.

This chain links TRBV11-2 with TRBJ1-1; TCRdb's assignment of TRBD1 cannot be checked, as there is no DNA. CDR1 and CDR2 (germline): SGHAT, FQNNGV. This CDR3 comprises 14 residues. This CDR3 is CASSLSGFGTEAFF. The whole variable domain, remainder taken from reference TRBV11-2 and TRBJ1-1, is EAGVAQSPRYKIIEKRQSVAFWCNPISGHATLYWYQQILGQGPKLLIQFQNNGVVDDSQLPKDRFSAERLKGVDSTLKIQPAKLEDSAVYLCASSLSGFGTEAFFGQGTRLTVV.

This chain links TRBV28 with TRBJ2-5; the D call from TCRdb, TRBD1, cannot be confirmed without DNA. The CDR3 is made up of 16 amino acids. Germline assignment: CDR1 MDHEN and CDR2 SYDVKM. The CDR3 region is CASSSRTGELGETQYF.

J is TRBJ1-1 and V is TRBV5-1. The CDR3 is 13 residues long. Germline CDR1 SGHRS, CDR2 YFSETQ. CDR3 residues: CASSLVVAGEAFF. Full variable domain (remainder filled in from reference TRBV5-1 and TRBJ1-1): KAGVTQTPRYLIKTRGQQVTLSCSPISGHRSVSWYQQTPGQGLQFLFEYFSETQRNKGNFPGRFSGRQFSNSRSEMNVSTLELGDSALYLCASSLVVAGEAFFGQGTRLTVV.

This chain connects TRBV7-9 to TRBJ1-1. The germline V gene encodes CDR1 SEHNR and CDR2 FQNEAQ (reference sequence). The CDR3 runs 14 residues. CDR3 sequence: CASSLKEGFTEAFF.

The chain links TRBV3-1 to TRBJ1-6; the D call of TRBD1 rests on TCRdb alone, since no DNA is present to check it. This CDR3 has 15 amino acids. In germline, CDR1 is LGHDT, CDR2 YNNKEL (reference sequence). The CDR3 protein is CASSQDPGGYSPLHF.

J is TRBJ2-5 and V is TRBV27; TCRdb gives TRBD2 as the D gene, but with no DNA this cannot be confirmed. The CDR3 runs 16 residues. Germline V gene data show CDR1 as MNHEY and CDR2 as SMNVEV (reference sequence). The CDR3: CASSAVAGGPQETQYF.

V usage is TRBV10-2 and J usage is TRBJ1-3; TCRdb's D call of TRBD1 is untestable without DNA. Germline V gene lookup returns CDR1 WSHSY and CDR2 SAAADI. The CDR3 loop spans 14 amino acids. This CDR3 is CASRDSGAGNTIYF.

This chain uses TRBV20-1 with TRBJ2-3; TCRdb's D call, TRBD2, is unchecked because there is no DNA. The germline V gene has CDR1 DFQATT and CDR2 SNEGSKA (reference sequence). CDR3 length equals 17 residues. Here the CDR3 reads CSARDLIRSSGFYTQYF.

V and J are TRBV28 and TRBJ1-6; TCRdb selects TRBD1, and the lack of DNA leaves this call unchecked. This CDR3 spans 14 amino acids. Germline CDR1 and CDR2: MDHEN and SYDVKM. The CDR3 spells CGSRGAPYNSPLHF.